These 5 T cell receptor beta chains were all obtained from the same sample, sequenced in a study of T cell responses to AZD1222 COVID-19 vaccine. Sequencing was performed with immunoSEQ multiplex PCR; in TCRdb, only in-frame clones are kept and a portion is missing. The sample contains roughly 260,000 clones, over 85% of which appear only once. The sequencing used peripheral blood, collected on day 0 of AZD1222 vaccination. All receptors come from an adult in good health.

The V and J genes are TRBV28 and TRBJ1-5; D ambiguous. The length of the CDR3 is 14 residues. Looked up from germline, CDR1 is MDHEN and CDR2 is SYDVKM. V gave up 8 bases and J gave up 0 bases, with 11 bases separating them. The CDR3 DNA reads as TGTGCCAGCTGGACGGTAGATAGCAATCAGCCCCAGCATTTT. Its translation is CASWTVDSNQPQHF. Combining the CDR3 with reference TRBV28 and TRBJ1-5 gives the whole variable domain DVKVTQSSRYLVKRTGEKVFLECVQDMDHENMFWYRQDPGLGLRLIYFSYDVKMKEKGDIPEGYSVSREKKERFSLILESASTNQTSMYLCASWTVDSNQPQHFGDGTRLSIL.

J is TRBJ1-5 and V is TRBV18; no reliable D call. V shed 5 bases and J shed 3 bases, with 8 bases lying between them. This CDR3 contains 13 residues. Germline values: CDR1 KGHSH, CDR2 LQKENI. The CDR3 DNA reads as TGTGCCAGCTCAACGTTCTTCAATCAGCCCCAGCATTTT. Translation gives CASSTFFNQPQHF.

The V gene is TRBV7-2, the J gene TRBJ2-7; the D gene is possibly TRBD1 (5 bases). V lost 5 bases and J 6 bases, leaving 17 bases between the germline ends. The CDR3 length is 14 residues. The germline V gene encodes CDR1 SGHTA and CDR2 FQGNSA. CDR3 protein: CASSHSRETSEQYF. CDR3 nucleotide sequence: TGTGCCAGCAGCCACTCCAGGGAAACGAGCGAGCAGTACTTC.

This clone was observed once. The J gene is TRBJ1-2, the V gene TRBV28, with no clear D. Trimming took off 2 bases at V and 0 bases at J, with 7 bases between the two ends. In germline, CDR1 is MDHEN, CDR2 SYDVKM. CDR3 length: 14 amino acids. The CDR3 DNA reads TGTGCCAGCAGTTTAACAGTCTCTAACTATGGCTACACCTTC. Translation gives CASSLTVSNYGYTF.

This CDR3 reads CASSSSPSGGNTGELFF. The CDR3 coding sequence is TGTGCCAGCAGCTCAAGCCCTAGCGGGGGGAACACCGGGGAGCTGTTTTTT. The V call is TRBV5-4, the J call TRBJ2-2, with 10 bases matching TRBD2. The CDR3 has 17 residues. Looked up from germline, CDR1 is SGHNT and CDR2 is YYREEE (reference sequence). The V gene end was trimmed by 3 bases and the J gene end by 1 base; junction bases not matched to a gene: 6.